This TCR beta chain appears in the sequencing data of a study of technical replicates of blood from several donors. This clone was recorded once. Some clones are missing from TCRdb's copy, which holds only in-frame ones; the method was immunoSEQ multiplex PCR. The sample lists about 81,000 clones; about 96% were seen once. Germline loops: CDR1 MNHNS, CDR2 SASEGT. V lost 3 bases and J lost 4; bases outside the gene matches: 5. CDR3 length equals 14 residues. The sequencing sample was made of T cells isolated from PBMCs. The TCR originated in a human donor in good health. The rearrangement uses TRBV6-1 and TRBJ1-2, with 7 bases matching TRBD1. The CDR3 DNA is TGTGCCAGCAGTGACCAACAGGGGTCCTATGGCTACACCTTC. It yields the protein CASSDQQGSYGYTF.